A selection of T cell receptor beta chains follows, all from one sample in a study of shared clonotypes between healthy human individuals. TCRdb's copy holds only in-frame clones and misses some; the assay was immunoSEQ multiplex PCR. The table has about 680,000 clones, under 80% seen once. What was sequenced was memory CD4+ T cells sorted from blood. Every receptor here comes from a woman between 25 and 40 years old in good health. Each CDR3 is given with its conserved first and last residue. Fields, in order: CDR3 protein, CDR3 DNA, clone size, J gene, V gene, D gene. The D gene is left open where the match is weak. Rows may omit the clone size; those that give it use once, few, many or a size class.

CAAGGQETQYF	TGTGCCGCCGGTGGTCAAGAGACCCAGTACTTC	-	TRBJ2-5	TRBV10-3	-
CASSFEGSSNTEAFF	TGCGCCAGCAGCTTCGAGGGGTCCTCGAACACTGAAGCTTTCTTT	-	TRBJ1-1	TRBV5-1	-
CASSAIQGTSNYGYTF	TGTGCCAGCAGCGCAATACAGGGGACGTCTAACTATGGCTACACCTTC	-	TRBJ1-2	TRBV9	TRBD1
CASSKGEDFNYEQYF	TGCGCCAGCAGCAAAGGGGAAGACTTTAACTACGAGCAGTACTTC	once	TRBJ2-7	TRBV5-1	-
CAWELAGSDTQYF	TGTGCCTGGGAATTGGCCGGATCAGATACGCAGTATTTT	-	TRBJ2-3	TRBV30	-
CASREESTNQPQHF	TGTGCCAGTAGGGAAGAGTCTACTAATCAGCCCCAGCATTTT	-	TRBJ1-5	TRBV19	-
CASSSEGVPLYEQYF	TGTGCCAGCAGTTCGGAGGGGGTTCCCCTTTACGAGCAGTACTTC	-	TRBJ2-7	TRBV28	-
CASSSQGAQPQHF	TGTGCCAGCAGTTCACAGGGGGCTCAGCCCCAGCATTTT	-	TRBJ1-5	TRBV6-1	TRBD1
CASSLHQRNTEAFF	TGTGCCAGCAGCCTCCACCAGAGGAACACTGAAGCTTTCTTT	-	TRBJ1-1	TRBV11-2	-
CASSFSLAGSYNEQFF	TGTGCCAGTAGTTTCTCACTAGCGGGATCCTACAATGAGCAGTTCTTC	many	TRBJ2-1	TRBV19	TRBD2
CASSLKPGLLYEQYF	TGTGCCAGCAGCTTAAAGCCGGGACTACTCTACGAGCAGTACTTC	-	TRBJ2-7	TRBV11-2	TRBD2
CASSQGQYRFYQETQYF	TGCGCCAGCAGCCAAGGGCAGTACAGGTTTTACCAAGAGACCCAGTACTTC	-	TRBJ2-5	TRBV4-1	-
CAISDAGVDDEKLFF	TGTGCCATCAGTGACGCAGGGGTGGATGATGAAAAACTGTTTTTT	few	TRBJ1-4	TRBV10-3	-
CASSLVSTGELFF	TGTGCCAGCAGCTTAGTGTCCACCGGGGAGCTGTTTTTT	-	TRBJ2-2	TRBV5-4	-
CASSPSWETQYF	TGTGCCAGCAGCCCCTCGTGGGAGACCCAGTACTTC	-	TRBJ2-5	TRBV7-2	-
CASSLGQGRLGEKLFF	TGTGCCAGCAGCTTGGGGCAAGGCCGTCTCGGTGAAAAACTGTTTTTT	-	TRBJ1-4	TRBV5-6	-
CASSLVGTSGSGTGELFF	TGTGCCAGCAGCTTAGTCGGGACTAGCGGGAGTGGTACCGGGGAGCTGTTTTTT	-	TRBJ2-2	TRBV7-2	TRBD2
CASRSGQAYEQYF	TGTGCCAGCAGGTCAGGACAGGCCTACGAGCAGTACTTC	-	TRBJ2-7	TRBV28	TRBD1
CASSPASVEQYF	TGTGCCAGCAGCCCCGCTAGCGTGGAGCAGTACTTC	-	TRBJ2-7	TRBV7-9	-
CASTPRAREQETQYF	TGCGCCAGCACCCCCCGGGCCAGGGAACAAGAGACCCAGTACTTC	-	TRBJ2-5	TRBV5-1	-
CASSLGAGAPYNEQFF	TGCGCCAGCAGCTTGGGGGCCGGGGCACCCTACAATGAGCAGTTCTTC	-	TRBJ2-1	TRBV5-1	-
CASSYMDRDTEAFF	TGTGCCAGCAGCTACATGGACAGAGACACTGAAGCTTTCTTT	-	TRBJ1-1	TRBV5-4	-
CASSERPGTSGNTGELFF	TGTGCCAGCAGTGAAAGGCCCGGGACTAGCGGGAACACCGGGGAGCTGTTTTTT	once	TRBJ2-2	TRBV6-1	TRBD2
CASRRRERTSYEQYF	TGTGCCAGCAGACGACGGGAGCGGACCTCCTACGAGCAGTACTTC	-	TRBJ2-7	TRBV28	-
CASSPMADTQYF	TGCGCCAGCAGCCCGATGGCAGATACGCAGTATTTT	-	TRBJ2-3	TRBV4-1	-
CASSSPTSGRAQETQYF	TGTGCCAGCAGTTCCCCGACTAGCGGGAGGGCCCAGGAGACCCAGTACTTC	-	TRBJ2-5	TRBV28	TRBD2
CASIIDRTWKGYTF	TGTGCCAGCATCATTGACCGCACATGGAAGGGCTACACCTTC	once	TRBJ1-2	TRBV6-1	-
CASSPQNADNEQFF	TGTGCCAGCTCACCACAGAATGCCGACAATGAGCAGTTCTTC	once	TRBJ2-1	TRBV18	-
CASSLLRGAGTDTQYF	TGTGCCAGCAGCTTGCTGCGGGGGGCCGGGACAGATACGCAGTATTTT	once	TRBJ2-3	TRBV5-4	TRBD2
CASLRSFLTGRGYTF	TGTGCCAGCCTGAGGTCTTTCCTTACTGGCAGGGGCTACACCTTC	-	TRBJ1-2	TRBV11-3	-
CASSHGGNTEAFF	TGTGCCAGCAGTCATGGGGGCAACACTGAAGCTTTCTTT	-	TRBJ1-1	TRBV6-5	-